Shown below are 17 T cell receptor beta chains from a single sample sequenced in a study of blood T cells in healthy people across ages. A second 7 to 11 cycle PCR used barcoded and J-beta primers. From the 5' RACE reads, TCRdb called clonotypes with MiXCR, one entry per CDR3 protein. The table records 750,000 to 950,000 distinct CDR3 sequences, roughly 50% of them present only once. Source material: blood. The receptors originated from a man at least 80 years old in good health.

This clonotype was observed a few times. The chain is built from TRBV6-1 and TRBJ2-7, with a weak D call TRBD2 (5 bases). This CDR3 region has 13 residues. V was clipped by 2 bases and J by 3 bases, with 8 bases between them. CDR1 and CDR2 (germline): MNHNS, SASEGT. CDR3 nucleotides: TGTGCCAGCAGTGAAACCGGGGTCTACGAGCAGTACTTC. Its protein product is CASSETGVYEQYF.

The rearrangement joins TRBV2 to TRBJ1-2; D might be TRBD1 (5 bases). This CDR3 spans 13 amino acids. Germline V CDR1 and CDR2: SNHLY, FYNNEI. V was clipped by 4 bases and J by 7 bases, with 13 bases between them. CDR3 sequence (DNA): TGTGCCAGCAGTGCCCTACGACAGAGTGGCTACACCTTC. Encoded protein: CASSALRQSGYTF. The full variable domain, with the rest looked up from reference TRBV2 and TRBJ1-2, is EPEVTQTPSHQVTQMGQEVILRCVPISNHLYFYWYRQILGQKVEFLVSFYNNEISEKSEIFDDQFSVERPDGSNFTLKIRSTKLEDSAMYFCASSALRQSGYTFGSGTRLTVV.

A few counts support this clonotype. DNA for the CDR3: TGTGCCAGCAGCGGGGCCCACACCTCAGCGGGAGGCTCCGGGACAGATACGCAGTATTTT. Protein sequence: CASSGAHTSAGGSGTDTQYF. This chain links TRBV7-3 with TRBJ2-3, with 9 bases aligning to TRBD2. V lost 5 bases and J lost 3; bases outside the gene matches: 21. Per the germline V gene, CDR1 is SGHTA and CDR2 is FQGTGA. This CDR3 is 20 amino acids long.

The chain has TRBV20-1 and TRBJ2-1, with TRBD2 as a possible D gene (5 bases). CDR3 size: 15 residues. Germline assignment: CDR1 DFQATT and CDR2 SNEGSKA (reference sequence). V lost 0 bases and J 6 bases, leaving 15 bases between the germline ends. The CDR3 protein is CSARDARGAPNEQFF. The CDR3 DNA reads TGCAGTGCTAGAGATGCCCGGGGAGCCCCCAATGAGCAGTTCTTC.

CDR3 amino acids: CACTPRGDQETQYF. The CDR3 nucleotides read TGTGCCTGCACTCCTCGGGGCGACCAAGAGACCCAGTACTTC. The rearrangement links TRBV12-3 or TRBV12-4 to TRBJ2-5; perhaps D is TRBD1 or TRBD2 (5 bases each). This CDR3 has 14 amino acids. V lost 11 bases, J lost 0 bases, and 16 bases lay in between.

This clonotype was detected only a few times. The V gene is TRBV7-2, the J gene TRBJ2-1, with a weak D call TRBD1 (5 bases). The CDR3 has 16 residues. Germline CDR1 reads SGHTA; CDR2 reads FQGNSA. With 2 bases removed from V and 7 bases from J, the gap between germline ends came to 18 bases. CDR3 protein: CASSLRGAPGPNEQFF. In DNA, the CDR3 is TGTGCCAGCAGCTTAAGAGGTGCCCCAGGGCCAAATGAGCAGTTCTTC.

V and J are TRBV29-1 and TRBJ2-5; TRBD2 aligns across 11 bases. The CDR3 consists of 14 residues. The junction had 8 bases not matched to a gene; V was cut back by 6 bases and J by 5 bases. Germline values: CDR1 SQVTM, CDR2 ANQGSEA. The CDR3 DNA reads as TGCAGCGTGACTAGCGGGAATTATATGGAGACCCAGTACTTC. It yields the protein CSVTSGNYMETQYF.

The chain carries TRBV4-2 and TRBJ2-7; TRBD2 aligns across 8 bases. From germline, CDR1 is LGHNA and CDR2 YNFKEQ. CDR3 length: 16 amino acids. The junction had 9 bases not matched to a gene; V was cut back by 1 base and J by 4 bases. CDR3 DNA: TGTGCCAGCAGCCAAGGGGGAAGCGGGAGAAGGTACGAGCAGTACTTC. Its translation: CASSQGGSGRRYEQYF.

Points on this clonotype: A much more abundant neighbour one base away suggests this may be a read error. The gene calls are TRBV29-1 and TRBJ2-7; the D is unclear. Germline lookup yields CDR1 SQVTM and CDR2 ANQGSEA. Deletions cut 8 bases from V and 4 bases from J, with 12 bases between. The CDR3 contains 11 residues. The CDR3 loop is CSTADGYEQYF. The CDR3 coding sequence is TGCAGCACCGCGGACGGTTACGAGCAGTACTTC.

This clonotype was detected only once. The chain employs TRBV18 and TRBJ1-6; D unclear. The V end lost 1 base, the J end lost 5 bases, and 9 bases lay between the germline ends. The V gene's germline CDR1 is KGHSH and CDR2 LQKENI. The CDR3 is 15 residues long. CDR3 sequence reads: CASSPRAGNNSPLHF. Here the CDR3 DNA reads TGTGCCAGCTCACCACGGGCGGGGAATAATTCACCCCTCCACTTT.

In nucleotides, the CDR3 is TGTGCCAGCACCTCAGGGACTCCTTACCCCTACGAGCAGTACTTC. It yields the protein CASTSGTPYPYEQYF. The gene calls are TRBV6-5 and TRBJ2-7; tentatively, D is TRBD2 (6 bases). V dropped 7 bases and J dropped 2 bases, with 18 bases sitting between them. CDR3 length: 15 amino acids. The germline gives CDR1 MNHEY, CDR2 SVGAGI.

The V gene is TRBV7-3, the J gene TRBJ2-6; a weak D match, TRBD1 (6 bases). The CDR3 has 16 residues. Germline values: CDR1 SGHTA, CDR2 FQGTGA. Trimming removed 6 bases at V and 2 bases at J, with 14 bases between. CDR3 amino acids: CASSTVGDTGANVLTF. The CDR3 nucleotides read TGTGCCAGCAGTACAGTAGGGGACACTGGGGCCAACGTCCTGACTTTC.

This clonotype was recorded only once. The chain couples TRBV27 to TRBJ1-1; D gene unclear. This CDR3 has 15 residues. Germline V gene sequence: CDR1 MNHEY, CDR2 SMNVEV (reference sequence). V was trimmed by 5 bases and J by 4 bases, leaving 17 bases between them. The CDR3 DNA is TGTGCCAGCAGTCCGCGGATAGTCGGGGTCACTGAAGCTTTCTTT. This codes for CASSPRIVGVTEAFF.

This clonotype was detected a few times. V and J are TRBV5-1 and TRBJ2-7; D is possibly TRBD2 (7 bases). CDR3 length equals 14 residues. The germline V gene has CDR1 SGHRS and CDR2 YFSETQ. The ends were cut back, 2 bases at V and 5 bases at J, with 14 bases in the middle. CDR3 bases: TGCGCCAGCAGCTTTCAAGGGGGGGTCGACGAGCAGTACTTC. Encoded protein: CASSFQGGVDEQYF.

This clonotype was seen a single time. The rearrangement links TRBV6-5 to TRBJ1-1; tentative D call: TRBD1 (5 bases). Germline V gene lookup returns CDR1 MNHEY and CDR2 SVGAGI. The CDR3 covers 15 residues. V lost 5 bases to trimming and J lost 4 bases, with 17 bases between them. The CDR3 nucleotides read TGTGCCAGCAGTACCAGTGGGGGTGGGACCACTGAAGCTTTCTTT. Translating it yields CASSTSGGGTTEAFF.

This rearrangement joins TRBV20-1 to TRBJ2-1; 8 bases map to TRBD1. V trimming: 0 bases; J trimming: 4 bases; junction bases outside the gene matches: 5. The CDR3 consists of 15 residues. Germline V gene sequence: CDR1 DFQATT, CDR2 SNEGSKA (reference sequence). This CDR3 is CSARDRDRLYNEQFF. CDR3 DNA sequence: TGCAGTGCTAGAGATCGGGACAGGCTTTACAATGAGCAGTTCTTC.

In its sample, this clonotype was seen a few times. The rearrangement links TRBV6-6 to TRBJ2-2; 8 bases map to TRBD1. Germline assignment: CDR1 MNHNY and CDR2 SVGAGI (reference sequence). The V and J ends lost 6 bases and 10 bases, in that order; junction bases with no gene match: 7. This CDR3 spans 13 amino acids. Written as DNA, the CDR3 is TGTGCCAGCAGGGGCAGGGGGCGCGAGGAGCTGTTTTTT. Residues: CASRGRGREELFF.